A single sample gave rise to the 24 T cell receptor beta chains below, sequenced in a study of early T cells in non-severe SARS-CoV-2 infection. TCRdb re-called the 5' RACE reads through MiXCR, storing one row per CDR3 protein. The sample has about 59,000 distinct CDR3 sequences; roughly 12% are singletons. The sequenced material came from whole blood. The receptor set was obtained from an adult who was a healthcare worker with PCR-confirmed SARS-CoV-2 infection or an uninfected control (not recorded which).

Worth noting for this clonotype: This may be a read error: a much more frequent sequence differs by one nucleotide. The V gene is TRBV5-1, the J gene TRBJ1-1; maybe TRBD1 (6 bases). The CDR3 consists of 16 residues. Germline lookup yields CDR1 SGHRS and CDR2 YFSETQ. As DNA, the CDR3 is TGCGCCAGCAGCTTGGGACAGGCGTTCATGAACACTGGAGCTTTCTTT. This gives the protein CASSLGQAFMNTGAFF.

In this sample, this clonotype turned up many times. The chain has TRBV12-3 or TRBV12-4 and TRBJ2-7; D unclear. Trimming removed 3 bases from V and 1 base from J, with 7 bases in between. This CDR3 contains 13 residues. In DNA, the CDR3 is TGTGCCAGCAGTTTTAGGAAGTCCTACGAGCAGTACTTC. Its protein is CASSFRKSYEQYF.

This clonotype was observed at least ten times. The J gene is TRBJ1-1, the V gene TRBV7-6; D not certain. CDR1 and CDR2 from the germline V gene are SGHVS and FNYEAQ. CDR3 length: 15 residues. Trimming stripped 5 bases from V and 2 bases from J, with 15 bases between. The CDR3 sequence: CASSPLVVRNTEAFF. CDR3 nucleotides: TGTGCCAGCAGCCCGCTGGTAGTACGAAACACTGAAGCTTTCTTT.

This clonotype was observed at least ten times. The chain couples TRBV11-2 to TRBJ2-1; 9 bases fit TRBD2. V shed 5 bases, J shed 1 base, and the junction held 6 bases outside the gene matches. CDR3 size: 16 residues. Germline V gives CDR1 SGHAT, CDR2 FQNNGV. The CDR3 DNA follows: TGTGCCAGCAGCACTGCTAGCGGGATATCCTACAATGAGCAGTTCTTC. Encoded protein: CASSTASGISYNEQFF.

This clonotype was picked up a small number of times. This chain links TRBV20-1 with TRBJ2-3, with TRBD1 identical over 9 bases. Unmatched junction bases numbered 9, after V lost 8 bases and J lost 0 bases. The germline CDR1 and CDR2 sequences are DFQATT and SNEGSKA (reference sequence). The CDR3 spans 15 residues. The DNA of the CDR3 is TGCAGTCTGATCCGGGACAGGGCTAGCACAGATACGCAGTATTTT. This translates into CSLIRDRASTDTQYF.

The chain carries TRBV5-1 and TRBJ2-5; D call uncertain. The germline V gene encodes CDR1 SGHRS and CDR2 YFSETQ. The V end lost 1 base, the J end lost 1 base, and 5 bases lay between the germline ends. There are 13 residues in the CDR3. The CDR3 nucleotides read TGCGCCAGCAGCTTGAGGGCCCAAGAGACCCAGTACTTC. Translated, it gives CASSLRAQETQYF.

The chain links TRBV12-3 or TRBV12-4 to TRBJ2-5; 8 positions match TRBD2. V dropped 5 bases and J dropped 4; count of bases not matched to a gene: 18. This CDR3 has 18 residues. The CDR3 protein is CASSGSLGLVTRSETQYF. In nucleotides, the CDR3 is TGTGCCAGCAGTGGGAGCTTGGGACTAGTAACCCGTTCAGAGACCCAGTACTTC.

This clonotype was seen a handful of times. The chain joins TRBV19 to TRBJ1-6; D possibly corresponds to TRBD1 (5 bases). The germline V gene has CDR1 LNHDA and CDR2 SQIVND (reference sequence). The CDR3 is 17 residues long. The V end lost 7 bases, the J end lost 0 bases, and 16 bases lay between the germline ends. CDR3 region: CASTTPAGNSYNSPLHF. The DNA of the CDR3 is TGTGCCAGTACCACTCCTGCAGGGAACTCCTATAATTCACCCCTCCACTTT.

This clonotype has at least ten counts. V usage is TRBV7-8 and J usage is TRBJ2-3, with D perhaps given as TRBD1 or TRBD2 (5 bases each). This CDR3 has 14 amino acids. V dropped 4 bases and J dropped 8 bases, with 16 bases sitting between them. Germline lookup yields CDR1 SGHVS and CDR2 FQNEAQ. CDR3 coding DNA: TGTGCCAGCAGCTCGTTCGAGGGGCAGACTACGCAGTATTTT. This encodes CASSSFEGQTTQYF.

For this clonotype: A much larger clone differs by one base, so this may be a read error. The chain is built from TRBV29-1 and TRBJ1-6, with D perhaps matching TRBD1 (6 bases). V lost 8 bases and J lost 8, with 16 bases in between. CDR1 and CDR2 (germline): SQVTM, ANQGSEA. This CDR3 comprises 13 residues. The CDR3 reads CSTKQGSDSPLHF. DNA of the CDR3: TGCAGCACTAAACAGGGTTCGGATTCACCCCTCCACTTT. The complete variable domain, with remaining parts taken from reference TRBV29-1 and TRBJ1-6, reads SAVISQKPSRDICQRGTSLTIQCQVDSQVTMMFWYRQQPGQSLTLIATANQGSEATYESGFVIDKFPISRPNLTFSTLTVSNMSPEDSSIYLCSTKQGSDSPLHFGNGTRLTVT.

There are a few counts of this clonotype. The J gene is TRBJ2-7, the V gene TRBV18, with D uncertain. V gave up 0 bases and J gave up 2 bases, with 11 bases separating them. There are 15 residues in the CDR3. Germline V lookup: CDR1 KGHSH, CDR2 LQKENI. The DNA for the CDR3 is TGTGCCAGCTCACCACCGAATCCGGTTACCTACGAGCAGTACTTC. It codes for CASSPPNPVTYEQYF.

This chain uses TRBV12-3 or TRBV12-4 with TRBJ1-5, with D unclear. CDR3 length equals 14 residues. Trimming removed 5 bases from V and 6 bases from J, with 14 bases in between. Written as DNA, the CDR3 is TGTGCCAGCAGTGTCGGGTCCCGAGTTCAGCCCCAGCATTTT. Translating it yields CASSVGSRVQPQHF.

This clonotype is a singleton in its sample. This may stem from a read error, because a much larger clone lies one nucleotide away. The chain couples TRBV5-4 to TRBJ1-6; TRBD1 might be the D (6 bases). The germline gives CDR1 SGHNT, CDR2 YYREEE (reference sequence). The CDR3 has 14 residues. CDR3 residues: CASKRTVNNSPLLF. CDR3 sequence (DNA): TGTGCCAGCAAAAGGACAGTGAATAATTCACCCCTCCTCTTT.

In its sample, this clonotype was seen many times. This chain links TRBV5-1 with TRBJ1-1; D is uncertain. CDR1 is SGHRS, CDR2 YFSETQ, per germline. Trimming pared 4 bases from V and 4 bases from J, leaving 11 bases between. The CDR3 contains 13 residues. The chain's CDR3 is CASSPARPTEAFF. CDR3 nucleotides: TGCGCCAGCAGCCCCGCGAGACCCACTGAAGCTTTCTTT.

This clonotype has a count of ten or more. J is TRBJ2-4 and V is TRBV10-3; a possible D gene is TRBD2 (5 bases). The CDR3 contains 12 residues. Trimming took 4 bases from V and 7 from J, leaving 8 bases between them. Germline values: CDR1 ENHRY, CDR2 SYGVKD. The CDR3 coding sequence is TGTGCCATCAGTGCCGGGGTGAACATTCAGTACTTC. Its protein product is CAISAGVNIQYF.

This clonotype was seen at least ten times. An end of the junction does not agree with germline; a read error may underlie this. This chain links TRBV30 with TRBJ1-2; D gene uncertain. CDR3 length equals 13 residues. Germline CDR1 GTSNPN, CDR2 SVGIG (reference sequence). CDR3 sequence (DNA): TGCGCCTGGAGTGTACTGGGGAACTATGGCTACACCTTC. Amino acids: CAWSVLGNYGYTF.

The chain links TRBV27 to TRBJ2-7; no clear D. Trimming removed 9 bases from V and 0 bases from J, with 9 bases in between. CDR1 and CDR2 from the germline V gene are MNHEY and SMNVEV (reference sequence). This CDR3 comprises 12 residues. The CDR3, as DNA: TGTGCCAGTTTCACAAGCTCCTACGAGCAGTACTTC. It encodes CASFTSSYEQYF.

The DNA for the CDR3 is TGTGCCACCAGTGCTACAGGGGGCCTTAAAAACATTCAGTACTTC. It codes for CATSATGGLKNIQYF. The J gene is TRBJ2-4, the V gene TRBV24-1, with 9 bases lining up with TRBD1. Germline CDR1 KGHDR, CDR2 SFDVKD. This CDR3 contains 15 residues. J was trimmed by 4 bases and V by 5 bases; bases with no gene match: 5.

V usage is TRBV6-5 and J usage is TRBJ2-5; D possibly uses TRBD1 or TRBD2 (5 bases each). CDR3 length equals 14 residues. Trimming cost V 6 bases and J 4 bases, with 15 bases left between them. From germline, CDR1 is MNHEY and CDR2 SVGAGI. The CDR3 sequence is CASRRGPMGETQYF. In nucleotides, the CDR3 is TGTGCCAGCAGGAGGGGTCCAATGGGAGAGACCCAGTACTTC.

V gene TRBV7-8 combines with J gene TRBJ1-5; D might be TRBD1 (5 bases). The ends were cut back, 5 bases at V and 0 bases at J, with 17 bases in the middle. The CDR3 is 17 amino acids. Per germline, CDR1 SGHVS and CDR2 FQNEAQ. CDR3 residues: CASSPRAGTNSNQPQHF. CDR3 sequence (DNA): TGTGCCAGCAGCCCAAGAGCAGGGACCAATAGCAATCAGCCCCAGCATTTT. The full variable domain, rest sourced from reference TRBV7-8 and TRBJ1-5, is GAGVSQSPRYKVAKRGQDVALRCDPISGHVSLFWYQQALGQGPEFLTYFQNEAQLDKSGLPSDRFFAERPEGSVSTLKIQRTQQEDSAVYLCASSPRAGTNSNQPQHFGDGTRLSIL.

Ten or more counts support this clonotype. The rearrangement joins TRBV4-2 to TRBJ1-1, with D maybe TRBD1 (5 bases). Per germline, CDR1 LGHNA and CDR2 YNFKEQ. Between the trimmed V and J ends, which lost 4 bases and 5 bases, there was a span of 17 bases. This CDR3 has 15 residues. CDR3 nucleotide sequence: TGTGCCAGCAGCCCCCGGCTGGGACTGGGGACTGAAGCTTTCTTT. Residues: CASSPRLGLGTEAFF.

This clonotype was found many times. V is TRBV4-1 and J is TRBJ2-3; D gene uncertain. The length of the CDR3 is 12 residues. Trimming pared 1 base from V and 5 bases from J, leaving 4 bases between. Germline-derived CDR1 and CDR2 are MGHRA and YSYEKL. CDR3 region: CASSQAGDTQYF. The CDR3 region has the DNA TGCGCCAGCAGCCAAGCGGGAGATACGCAGTATTTT.

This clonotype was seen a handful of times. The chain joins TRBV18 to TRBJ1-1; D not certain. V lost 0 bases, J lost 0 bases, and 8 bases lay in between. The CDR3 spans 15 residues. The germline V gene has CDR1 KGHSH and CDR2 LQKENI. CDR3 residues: CASSPPAFMNTEAFF. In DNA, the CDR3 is TGTGCCAGCTCACCACCGGCTTTTATGAACACTGAAGCTTTCTTT.

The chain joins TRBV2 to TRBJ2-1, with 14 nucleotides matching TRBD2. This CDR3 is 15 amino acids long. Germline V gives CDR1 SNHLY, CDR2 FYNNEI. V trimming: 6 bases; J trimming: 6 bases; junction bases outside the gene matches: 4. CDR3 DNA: TGTGCCAGCAGAGGGACTAGCGGGGGACCCAATGAGCAGTTCTTC. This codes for CASRGTSGGPNEQFF.